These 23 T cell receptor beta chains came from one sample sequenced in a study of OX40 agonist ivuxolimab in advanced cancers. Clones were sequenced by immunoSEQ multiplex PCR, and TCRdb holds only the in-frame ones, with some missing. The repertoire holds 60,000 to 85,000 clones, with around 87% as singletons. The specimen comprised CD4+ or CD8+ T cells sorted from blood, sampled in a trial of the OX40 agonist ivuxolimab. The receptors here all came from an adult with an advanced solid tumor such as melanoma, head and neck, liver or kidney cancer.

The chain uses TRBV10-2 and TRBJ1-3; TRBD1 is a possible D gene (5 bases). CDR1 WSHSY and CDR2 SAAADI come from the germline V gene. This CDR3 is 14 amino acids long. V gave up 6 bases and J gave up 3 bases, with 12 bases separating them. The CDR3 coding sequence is TGCGCCAGCAGATCCCAGGGAAGTGGAAACACCATATATTTT. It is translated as CASRSQGSGNTIYF.

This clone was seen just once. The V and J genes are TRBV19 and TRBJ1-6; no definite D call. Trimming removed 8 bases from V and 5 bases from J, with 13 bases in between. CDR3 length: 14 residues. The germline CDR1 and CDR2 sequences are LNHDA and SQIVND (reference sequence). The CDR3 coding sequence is TGTGCCAGTCGGTTTCGCGGGGATAATTCACCCCTCCACTTT. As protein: CASRFRGDNSPLHF. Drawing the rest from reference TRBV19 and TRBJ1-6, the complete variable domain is DGGITQSPKYLFRKEGQNVTLSCEQNLNHDAMYWYRQDPGQGLRLIYYSQIVNDFQKGDIAEGYSVSREKKESFPLTVTSAQKNPTAFYLCASRFRGDNSPLHFGNGTRLTVT.

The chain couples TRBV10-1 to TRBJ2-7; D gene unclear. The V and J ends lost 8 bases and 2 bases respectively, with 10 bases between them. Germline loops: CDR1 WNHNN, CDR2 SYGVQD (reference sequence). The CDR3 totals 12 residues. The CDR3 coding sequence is TGCGCCAGCGGGCCCACCCCCTACGAGCAGTACTTC. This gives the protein CASGPTPYEQYF.

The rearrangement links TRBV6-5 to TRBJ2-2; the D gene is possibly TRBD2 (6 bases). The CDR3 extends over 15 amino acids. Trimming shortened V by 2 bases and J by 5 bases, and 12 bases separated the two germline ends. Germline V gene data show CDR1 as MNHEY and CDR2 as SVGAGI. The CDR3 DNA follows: TGTGCCAGCAGTTACACTAGTGCGGGAACCGGGGAGCTGTTTTTT. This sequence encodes CASSYTSAGTGELFF.

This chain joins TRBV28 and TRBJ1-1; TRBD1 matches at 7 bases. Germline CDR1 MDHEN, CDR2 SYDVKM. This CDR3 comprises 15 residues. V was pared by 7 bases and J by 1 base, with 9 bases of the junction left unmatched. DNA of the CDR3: TGTGCCAGCACCCGCTTTTACAGGGGGAACACTGAAGCTTTCTTT. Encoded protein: CASTRFYRGNTEAFF.

DNA for the CDR3: TGTGCCAGCAACATGGACAGCCCGAACACTGAAGCTTTCTTT. Translated: CASNMDSPNTEAFF. This chain connects TRBV2 to TRBJ1-1; D is perhaps TRBD1 (6 bases). In germline, CDR1 is SNHLY, CDR2 FYNNEI. V was clipped by 7 bases and J by 1 base, with 13 bases between them. The CDR3 has 14 residues.

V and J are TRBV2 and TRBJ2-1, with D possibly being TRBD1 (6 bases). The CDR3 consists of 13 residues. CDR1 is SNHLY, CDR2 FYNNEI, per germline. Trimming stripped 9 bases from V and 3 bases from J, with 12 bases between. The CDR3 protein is CARDRDNYNEQFF. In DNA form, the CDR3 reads TGTGCCAGAGACCGGGACAACTACAATGAGCAGTTCTTC.

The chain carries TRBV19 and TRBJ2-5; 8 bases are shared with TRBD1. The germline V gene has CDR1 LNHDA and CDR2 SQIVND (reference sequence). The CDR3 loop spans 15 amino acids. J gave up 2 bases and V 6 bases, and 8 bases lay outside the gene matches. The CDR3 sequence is CASSHRDRIQETQYF. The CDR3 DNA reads TGTGCCAGTAGCCACCGGGACAGGATACAAGAGACCCAGTACTTC.

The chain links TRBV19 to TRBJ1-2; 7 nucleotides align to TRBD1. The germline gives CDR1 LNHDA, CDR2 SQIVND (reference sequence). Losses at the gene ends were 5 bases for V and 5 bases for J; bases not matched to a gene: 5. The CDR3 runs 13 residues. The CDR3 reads CASSLTGEYGYTF. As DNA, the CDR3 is TGTGCCAGTAGTCTCACAGGGGAGTATGGCTACACCTTC.

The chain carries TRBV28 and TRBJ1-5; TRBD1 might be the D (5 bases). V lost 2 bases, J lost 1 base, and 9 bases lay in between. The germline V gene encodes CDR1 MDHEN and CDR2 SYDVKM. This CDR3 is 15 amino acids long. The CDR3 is CASSLRGWSNQPQHF. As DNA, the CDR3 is TGTGCCAGCAGTTTAAGGGGTTGGAGCAATCAGCCCCAGCATTTT. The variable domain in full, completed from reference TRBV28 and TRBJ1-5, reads DVKVTQSSRYLVKRTGEKVFLECVQDMDHENMFWYRQDPGLGLRLIYFSYDVKMKEKGDIPEGYSVSREKKERFSLILESASTNQTSMYLCASSLRGWSNQPQHFGDGTRLSIL.

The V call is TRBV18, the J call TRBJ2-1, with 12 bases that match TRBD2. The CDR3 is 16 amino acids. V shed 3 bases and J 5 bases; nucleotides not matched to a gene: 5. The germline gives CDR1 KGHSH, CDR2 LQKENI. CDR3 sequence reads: CASSPPTSGRNNEQFF. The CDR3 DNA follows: TGTGCCAGCTCACCCCCGACTAGCGGGAGAAACAATGAGCAGTTCTTC.

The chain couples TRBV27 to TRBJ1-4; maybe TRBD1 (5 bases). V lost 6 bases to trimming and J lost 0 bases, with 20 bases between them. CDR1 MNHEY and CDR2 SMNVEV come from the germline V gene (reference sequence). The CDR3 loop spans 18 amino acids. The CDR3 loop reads CASREGLGRDATNEKLFF. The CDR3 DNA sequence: TGTGCCAGCAGGGAGGGGTTAGGCAGGGATGCAACTAATGAAAAACTGTTTTTT.

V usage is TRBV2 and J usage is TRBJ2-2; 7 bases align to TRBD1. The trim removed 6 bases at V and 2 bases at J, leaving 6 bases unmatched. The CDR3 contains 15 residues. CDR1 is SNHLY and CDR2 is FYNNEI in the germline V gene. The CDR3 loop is CASRNRDRNTGELFF. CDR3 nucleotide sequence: TGTGCCAGCAGGAACCGGGACAGAAACACCGGGGAGCTGTTTTTT.

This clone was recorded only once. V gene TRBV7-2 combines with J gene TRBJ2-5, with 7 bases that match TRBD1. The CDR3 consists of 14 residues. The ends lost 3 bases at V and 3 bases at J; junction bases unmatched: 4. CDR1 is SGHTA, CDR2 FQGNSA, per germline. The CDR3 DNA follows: TGTGCCAGCAGCTTTTCCAGGGGGAAAGAGACCCAGTACTTC. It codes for CASSFSRGKETQYF.

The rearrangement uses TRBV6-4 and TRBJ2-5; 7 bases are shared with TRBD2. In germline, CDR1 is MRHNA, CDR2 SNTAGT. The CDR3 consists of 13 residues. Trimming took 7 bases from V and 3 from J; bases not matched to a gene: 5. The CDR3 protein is CASKGSGEETQYF. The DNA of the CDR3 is TGTGCCAGCAAGGGGAGCGGGGAAGAGACCCAGTACTTC.

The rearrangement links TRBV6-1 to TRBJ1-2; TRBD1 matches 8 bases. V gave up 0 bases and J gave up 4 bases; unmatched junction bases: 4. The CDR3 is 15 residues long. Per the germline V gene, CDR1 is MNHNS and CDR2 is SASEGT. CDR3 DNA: TGTGCCAGCAGTGAAGCTCTACAGGGGGTCTATGGCTACACCTTC. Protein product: CASSEALQGVYGYTF.

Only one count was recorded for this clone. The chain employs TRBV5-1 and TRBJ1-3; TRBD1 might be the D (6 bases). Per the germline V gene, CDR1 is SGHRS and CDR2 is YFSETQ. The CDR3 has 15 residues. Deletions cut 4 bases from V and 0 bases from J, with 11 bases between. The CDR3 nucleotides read TGCGCCAGCAGCCCGCAGGGGCTCTCTGGAAACACCATATATTTT. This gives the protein CASSPQGLSGNTIYF.

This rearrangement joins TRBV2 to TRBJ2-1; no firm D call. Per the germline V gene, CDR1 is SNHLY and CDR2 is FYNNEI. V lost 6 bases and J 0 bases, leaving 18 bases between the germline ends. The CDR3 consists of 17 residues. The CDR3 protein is CASSESTYLSSYNEQFF. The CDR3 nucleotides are TGTGCCAGCAGCGAAAGTACTTACTTGAGCTCCTACAATGAGCAGTTCTTC.

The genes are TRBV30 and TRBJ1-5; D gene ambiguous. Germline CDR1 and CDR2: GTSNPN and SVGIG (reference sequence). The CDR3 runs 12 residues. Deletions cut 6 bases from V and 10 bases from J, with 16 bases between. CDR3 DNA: TGTGCCTGCTCGGAAGAGGGTAGACCCCAGCATTTT. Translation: CACSEEGRPQHF. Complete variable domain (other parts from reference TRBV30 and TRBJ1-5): SQTIHQWPATLVQPVGSPLSLECTVEGTSNPNLYWYRQAAGRGLQLLFYSVGIGQISSEVPQNLSASRPQDRQFILSSKKLLLSDSGFYLCACSEEGRPQHFGDGTRLSIL.

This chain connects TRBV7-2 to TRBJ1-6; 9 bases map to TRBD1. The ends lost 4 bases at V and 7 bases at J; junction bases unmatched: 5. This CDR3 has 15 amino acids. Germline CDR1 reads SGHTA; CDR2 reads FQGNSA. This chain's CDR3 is CASSSRGQGNSPLHF. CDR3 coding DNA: TGTGCCAGCAGCTCGAGGGGACAGGGAAATTCACCCCTCCACTTT.

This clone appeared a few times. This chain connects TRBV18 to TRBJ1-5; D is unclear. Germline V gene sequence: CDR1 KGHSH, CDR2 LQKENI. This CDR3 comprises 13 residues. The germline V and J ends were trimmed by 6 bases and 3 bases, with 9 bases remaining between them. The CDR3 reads CASSPDTNQPQHF. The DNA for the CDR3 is TGTGCCAGCTCCCCTGACACCAATCAGCCCCAGCATTTT.

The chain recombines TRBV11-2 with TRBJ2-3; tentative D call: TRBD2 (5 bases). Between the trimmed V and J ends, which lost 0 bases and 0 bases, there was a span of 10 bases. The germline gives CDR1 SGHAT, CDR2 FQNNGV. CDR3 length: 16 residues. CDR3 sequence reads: CASSLEADPSTDTQYF. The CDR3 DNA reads TGTGCCAGCAGCTTAGAAGCGGACCCTAGCACAGATACGCAGTATTTT.

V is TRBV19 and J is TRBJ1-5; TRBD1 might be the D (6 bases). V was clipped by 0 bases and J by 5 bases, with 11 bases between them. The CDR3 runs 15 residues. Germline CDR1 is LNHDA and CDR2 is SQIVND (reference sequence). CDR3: CASSIEGTPYQPQHF. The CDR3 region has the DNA TGTGCCAGTAGTATAGAAGGGACACCGTATCAGCCCCAGCATTTT.